Sequencing of this T cell receptor beta chain was carried out in a study of CD8 T cells in ankylosing spondylitis. Study findings and constraints: Matched ankylosing spondylitis synovial fluid reportedly showed significant enrichment of disease-linked clones.

The CDR3 sequence is 13 residues long. Germline CDR1 SQVTM, CDR2 ANQGSEA. Trimming cost V 6 bases and J 7 bases, with 16 bases left between them. This clonotype was found many times. Its antigen is unknown. As the method for making TCR beta libraries, quantitative 5'-RACE with molecular barcodes was used. MiXCR, run by TCRdb on the 5' RACE reads, gives a single entry per CDR3 protein. The table includes about 220,000 distinct CDR3 sequences, 20% to 30% detected once. The receptor comes from a male donor with ankylosing spondylitis or in good health (not recorded which). The specimen was blood, either unsorted or a sorted T cell fraction (not recorded which). The V call is TRBV29-1, the J call TRBJ2-1, with D tentatively TRBD1 or TRBD2 (5 bases each). CDR3 sequence reads: CSVHRDLWNEQFF. In DNA, the CDR3 is TGCAGCGTCCACCGGGACCTCTGGAATGAGCAGTTCTTC.